Below, 25 T cell receptor beta chains from the same sample are listed, as sequenced in a study of T cell responses to AZD1222 COVID-19 vaccine. Here immunoSEQ multiplex PCR was the method, and the copy in TCRdb shows in-frame clones only, minus some. The sample contains 100,000 to 150,000 clones, 88% of which appear only once. The sequencing here drew on peripheral blood, taken on day 0 of AZD1222 vaccination. The receptor source for this set is an adult in good health.

V and J are TRBV2 and TRBJ1-2, with D possibly being TRBD1 (5 bases). With 7 bases removed from V and 1 base from J, the gap between germline ends came to 10 bases. The CDR3 extends over 13 amino acids. Germline CDR1 SNHLY, CDR2 FYNNEI. The CDR3 sequence: CASIRDGNYGYTF. CDR3 nucleotide sequence: TGTGCCAGCATCCGGGACGGTAACTATGGCTACACCTTC. Complete variable domain (other parts from reference TRBV2 and TRBJ1-2): EPEVTQTPSHQVTQMGQEVILRCVPISNHLYFYWYRQILGQKVEFLVSFYNNEISEKSEIFDDQFSVERPDGSNFTLKIRSTKLEDSAMYFCASIRDGNYGYTFGSGTRLTVV.

The chain links TRBV6-6 to TRBJ1-6; 8 nucleotides agree with TRBD1. The germline V gene has CDR1 MNHNY and CDR2 SVGAGI (reference sequence). The V segment lost 2 bases and the J segment 5 bases; nucleotides outside the gene matches: 5. The CDR3 runs to 16 residues. The CDR3 sequence: CASSYGAGGHNSPLHF. CDR3 bases: TGTGCCAGCAGTTACGGGGCAGGGGGCCATAATTCACCCCTCCACTTT.

The chain recombines TRBV9 with TRBJ2-7, with D perhaps given as TRBD1 or TRBD2 (7 bases each). The CDR3 totals 15 residues. V was clipped by 4 bases and J by 2 bases, with 16 bases between them. In germline, CDR1 is SGDLS, CDR2 YYNGEE. CDR3 sequence: CASSQGGTTTYEQYF. As DNA, the CDR3 is TGTGCCAGCAGCCAGGGGGGGACAACAACCTACGAGCAGTACTTC.

CDR3 DNA sequence: TGTGCCAGCAGCCTCGGGGTTTACGAGCAGTACTTC. Its protein product is CASSLGVYEQYF. The chain joins TRBV5-8 to TRBJ2-7; D might be TRBD2 (5 bases). Germline assignment: CDR1 SGHTS and CDR2 YDEGEE. This CDR3 region has 12 residues. V lost 4 bases and J 4 bases, leaving 9 bases between the germline ends. Supplemented by reference TRBV5-8 and TRBJ2-7, the full variable domain reads EAGVTQSPTHLIKTRGQQATLRCSPISGHTSVYWYQQALGLGLQFLLWYDEGEERNRGNFPPRFSGRQFPNYSSELNVNALELEDSALYLCASSLGVYEQYFGPGTRLTVT.

The chain uses TRBV5-1 and TRBJ1-2; 8 bases match TRBD1. The length of the CDR3 is 16 residues. The germline gives CDR1 SGHRS, CDR2 YFSETQ. V was clipped by 0 bases and J by 5 bases; unmatched bases: 9. CDR3 sequence (DNA): TGCGCCAGCAGCTTGGGAATAACAGGGGGGGATTATGGCTACACCTTC. Translated: CASSLGITGGDYGYTF.

The chain carries TRBV15 and TRBJ1-2; tentatively, D is TRBD1 (6 bases). The germline CDR1 and CDR2 sequences are LNHNV and YYDKDF (reference sequence). The CDR3 is 12 residues long. V lost 7 bases and J 4 bases, leaving 10 bases between the germline ends. In DNA form, the CDR3 reads TGTGCCACCATGTCGGACAGCTATGGCTACACCTTC. This gives the protein CATMSDSYGYTF.

A single count supports this clone. This CDR3 reads CATSTPDTYTEAFF. The DNA for the CDR3 is TGTGCCACCAGCACTCCCGACACATACACTGAAGCTTTCTTT. This chain joins TRBV15 and TRBJ1-1; D gene unclear. The CDR3 length is 14 residues. The V gene's germline CDR1 is LNHNV and CDR2 YYDKDF (reference sequence). V was trimmed by 4 bases and J by 3 bases, leaving 12 bases between them.

This chain links TRBV19 with TRBJ1-5; 9 bases are a match to TRBD1. Unmatched junction bases numbered 8, after V lost 5 bases and J lost 0 bases. The CDR3 is 17 residues long. Germline V gene sequence: CDR1 LNHDA, CDR2 SQIVND (reference sequence). For the CDR3, the DNA is TGTGCCAGTAGTCTGGACAGGGGAACAAATAGCAATCAGCCCCAGCATTTT. This gives the protein CASSLDRGTNSNQPQHF.

This clone was picked up one time. The identical CDR3 is also encoded by other nucleotide sequences in the sample. The J gene is TRBJ2-7, the V gene TRBV29-1; D call uncertain. The length of the CDR3 is 10 residues. The germline V gene encodes CDR1 SQVTM and CDR2 ANQGSEA. V was shortened by 5 bases and J by 3 bases, with 5 bases between the two germline ends. The CDR3 DNA sequence: TGCAGCGTTCGTGACTACGAGCAGTACTTC. Residues: CSVRDYEQYF.

The chain carries TRBV7-9 and TRBJ1-1; D is ambiguous. The V gene's germline CDR1 is SEHNR and CDR2 FQNEAQ (reference sequence). This CDR3 has 14 residues. The V gene lost 7 bases and the J gene lost 0 bases, with 12 bases spanning the gap. CDR3 sequence (DNA): TGTGCCAGCACCGGAACGGAAATGAACACTGAAGCTTTCTTT. Its translation is CASTGTEMNTEAFF.

The chain employs TRBV25-1 and TRBJ1-4; D is unclear. Trimming removed 2 bases at V and 10 bases at J, with 5 bases between. The CDR3 runs 11 residues. Germline CDR1 and CDR2: MGHDK and SYGVNS. The CDR3 here is CASSEGVKLFF. CDR3 DNA sequence: TGTGCCAGCAGTGAAGGGGTAAAACTGTTTTTT.

This clone has a single count. V gene TRBV11-2 combines with J gene TRBJ1-3, with D maybe TRBD1 (5 bases). CDR1 and CDR2 (germline): SGHAT, FQNNGV. V lost 1 base to trimming and J lost 2 bases, with 6 bases between them. This CDR3 spans 14 amino acids. The CDR3 loop reads CASSLARAGNTIYF. CDR3 DNA: TGTGCCAGCAGCTTAGCCAGGGCTGGAAACACCATATATTTT.

The J gene is TRBJ1-2, the V gene TRBV12-3 or TRBV12-4; no definite D call. The CDR3 is 12 residues long. Trimming took 7 bases from V and 7 from J, leaving 13 bases between them. The CDR3 bases are TGTGCCAGCACCGACATGGGCATTGGCTACACCTTC. Its protein product is CASTDMGIGYTF.

The chain joins TRBV3-1 (or the pseudogene TRBV3-2) to TRBJ1-1, with 9 bases lining up with TRBD1. CDR3 length equals 14 residues. Germline loops: CDR1 LGHDT, CDR2 YNNKEL (reference sequence). Unmatched junction bases numbered 7, after V lost 4 bases and J lost 7 bases. The CDR3 loop reads CASSPTGGPNEAFF. Here the CDR3 DNA reads TGTGCCAGCAGCCCCACAGGGGGCCCTAATGAAGCTTTCTTT.

The chain has TRBV21-1 and TRBJ1-5. TRBV21-1 counts as a pseudogene. CDR3 length: 16 residues. CDR3 loop: CASSNVAFRPYQPQHF. CDR3 sequence (DNA): TGTGCCAGCAGCAACGTCGCGTTCCGACCGTATCAGCCCCAGCATTTT.

The V call is TRBV6-5, the J call TRBJ1-1, with TRBD1 identical over 9 bases. In germline, CDR1 is MNHEY, CDR2 SVGAGI. V gave up 5 bases and J gave up 5 bases; unmatched junction bases: 9. This CDR3 is built from 15 residues. For the CDR3, the DNA is TGTGCCAGCAGTCGCGGAATGGACAGGGGAACTGAAGCTTTCTTT. This encodes CASSRGMDRGTEAFF.

The rearrangement joins TRBV19 to TRBJ2-4; 9 nucleotides line up with TRBD1. J gave up 9 bases and V 4 bases, and 10 bases lay outside the gene matches. The CDR3 loop spans 15 amino acids. CDR1 is LNHDA and CDR2 is SQIVND in the germline V gene (reference sequence). The CDR3 nucleotides are TGTGCCAGTAGTACCCGGACAGGGGCTGAGGGCATTCAGTACTTC. Encoded protein: CASSTRTGAEGIQYF.

The chain recombines TRBV15 with TRBJ2-5; 7 positions agree with TRBD2. With V trimmed by 6 bases and J by 4 bases, 5 bases remained unmatched. Germline-derived CDR1 and CDR2 are LNHNV and YYDKDF (reference sequence). This CDR3 region has 13 residues. The chain's CDR3 is CATRAGVGETQYF. DNA of the CDR3: TGTGCCACCAGGGCGGGAGTAGGAGAGACCCAGTACTTC.

The sample holds one count of this clone. The chain carries TRBV5-1 and TRBJ2-7, with D perhaps TRBD1 (6 bases). The germline V gene encodes CDR1 SGHRS and CDR2 YFSETQ. The CDR3 length is 15 residues. V was pared by 0 bases and J by 2 bases, with 12 bases between. CDR3 coding DNA: TGCGCCAGCAGCTTGGGATTACAGGGTACCTACGAGCAGTACTTC. It yields the protein CASSLGLQGTYEQYF.

The chain is built from TRBV7-2 and TRBJ1-2; 7 positions agree with TRBD1. Unmatched junction bases numbered 5, after V lost 1 base and J lost 6 bases. Germline-derived CDR1 and CDR2 are SGHTA and FQGNSA. The CDR3 has 14 amino acids. The CDR3 region is CASSLGTGWNGYTF. DNA of the CDR3: TGTGCCAGCAGCTTAGGGACAGGTTGGAATGGCTACACCTTC.

This rearrangement joins TRBV6-2 or TRBV6-3 to TRBJ1-1; no clear D gene. V shed 0 bases and J shed 1 base, with 6 bases lying between them. From germline, CDR1 is MNHEY and CDR2 SVGEGT. The CDR3 totals 14 residues. This chain's CDR3 is CASSYSRRNTEAFF. The CDR3 DNA reads as TGTGCCAGCAGTTACTCGCGGCGGAACACTGAAGCTTTCTTT.

This chain connects TRBV27 to TRBJ1-2, with 7 bases fitting TRBD1. The CDR3 runs to 16 residues. CDR1 is MNHEY and CDR2 is SMNVEV in the germline V gene (reference sequence). Trimming cost V 0 bases and J 4 bases; bases outside gene matches: 8. The CDR3 loop reads CASSLSARGLGYGYTF. The CDR3 region has the DNA TGTGCCAGCAGTTTATCGGCTAGGGGGCTGGGCTATGGCTACACCTTC.

As for this clone: A read error may produce the germline difference seen at one junction end. The chain joins TRBV28 to TRBJ2-7, with D perhaps matching TRBD1 (5 bases). Germline CDR1 reads MDHEN; CDR2 reads SYDVKM. The CDR3 contains 12 residues. CDR3 protein: CASSLGRQNSNF. For the CDR3, the DNA is TGTGCCAGCAGTTTAGGCAGACAGAACAGCAACTTC. Full variable domain (outside the CDR3, taken from reference TRBV28 and TRBJ2-7): DVKVTQSSRYLVKRTGEKVFLECVQDMDHENMFWYRQDPGLGLRLIYFSYDVKMKEKGDIPEGYSVSREKKERFSLILESASTNQTSMYLCASSLGRQNSNFGPGTRLTVT.

This chain joins TRBV5-1 and TRBJ2-5; D tentatively reads TRBD1 or TRBD2 (5 bases each). V was shortened by 3 bases and J by 1 base, with 16 bases between the two germline ends. The length of the CDR3 is 16 residues. Germline V lookup: CDR1 SGHRS, CDR2 YFSETQ. DNA of the CDR3: TGCGCCAGCAGCTCCCCGAGGGGCAATATCCAAGAGACCCAGTACTTC. Protein sequence: CASSSPRGNIQETQYF.

This chain connects TRBV4-3 to TRBJ2-7, with 7 bases identical to TRBD2. CDR1 is LGHNA, CDR2 YSLEER, per germline. The trim removed 1 base at V and 4 bases at J, leaving 7 bases unmatched. CDR3 length: 15 amino acids. In DNA form, the CDR3 reads TGCGCCAGCAGCCAAGGTGCGGGAGTATTGTACGAGCAGTACTTC. Its translation is CASSQGAGVLYEQYF.